This TCR beta chain was identified during a study of blood T cells in healthy people across ages. Study summary: Template switching caught about one barcoded beta molecule for each two T cells. The study's findings and limits: It was found that TCR beta diversity correlated strongly with the percentage of naive T cells. A greater number of naive CD4+ cells and higher diversity distinguished long-lived donors from aged donors.

Primed by a sample-barcoded 5' primer and a J-beta primer mix, a second PCR proceeded for 7 to 11 cycles. TCRdb passed the 5' RACE reads through MiXCR, listing each CDR3 protein once. Among roughly 1.5 million distinct CDR3 sequences listed, 35% to 45% were seen once. The CDR3 runs 16 residues. The V gene's germline CDR1 is LGHDT and CDR2 YNNKEL (reference sequence). V dropped 0 bases and J dropped 3 bases, with 12 bases sitting between them. The authors extracted at least 5 micrograms of total RNA per sample. About this clonotype itself: The antigen is undetermined.

The sequence was obtained from a woman in her late teens or twenties in good health. The V and J genes are TRBV3-1 and TRBJ1-5; D is undetermined. The sequencing sample was made of blood. In DNA form, the CDR3 reads TGTGCCAGCAGCCAAGATATGTCAGCTAACAATCAGCCCCAGCATTTT. This translates into CASSQDMSANNQPQHF.